This T cell receptor (beta chain) came from a study of response to subunit inactivated influenza vaccine. TCRdb used MiXCR to reprocess the RT-PCR reads, holding one entry per CDR3 protein. The sample holds almost 250,000 distinct CDR3 sequences, about 12% seen once. Trimming removed 9 bases from V and 0 bases from J, with 23 bases in between. CDR1 is SGHDN, CDR2 FVKESK, per germline. The CDR3 loop spans 17 amino acids. Comment on this clonotype: Its antigen remains unidentified.

General study points: Each seasonal influenza vaccination, the authors suggested, recruits few new T cells.

The sample consisted of non-naive T cells sorted from PBMCs, taken 14 days before vaccination. The J gene is TRBJ1-2, the V gene TRBV14, with D perhaps matching TRBD1 (5 bases). The sequence was obtained from a man aged 45 to 65 who received an inactivated influenza vaccine. CDR3 sequence: CASTPGTESLANYGYTF. Written as DNA, the CDR3 is TGTGCCAGTACCCCCGGGACTGAGTCCCTAGCTAACTATGGCTACACCTTC.